This TCR beta chain was captured by sequencing in a study of blood T cell repertoires in COVID-19. Turning to the study itself: There were acute and convalescent COVID-19 samples, and they came from the United States, Italy and Spain.

In the original processing: It was from reference gene primer amplification that nucleated cell counts were estimated. Only in-frame clones appear in the TCRdb table, and some are missing; sequencing was by immunoSEQ multiplex PCR. V, J and clone size are taken as reported in that table, and D and trimming were inferred from the DNA itself. This table has under 500,000 clones, 75% to 90% appearing once. Sequences were obtained from peripheral blood. The source of this sequence is a woman in her twenties or thirties with acute or convalescent COVID-19.

The CDR3 DNA reads as TGTGCCAGCAGTCCAAACCAACGCACAACTGAAGCTTTCTTT. Its translation is CASSPNQRTTEAFF. The chain is built from TRBV2 and TRBJ1-1; D remains unclear. Germline values: CDR1 SNHLY, CDR2 FYNNEI. Trimming pared 5 bases from V and 5 bases from J, leaving 15 bases between. The CDR3 is made up of 14 amino acids.